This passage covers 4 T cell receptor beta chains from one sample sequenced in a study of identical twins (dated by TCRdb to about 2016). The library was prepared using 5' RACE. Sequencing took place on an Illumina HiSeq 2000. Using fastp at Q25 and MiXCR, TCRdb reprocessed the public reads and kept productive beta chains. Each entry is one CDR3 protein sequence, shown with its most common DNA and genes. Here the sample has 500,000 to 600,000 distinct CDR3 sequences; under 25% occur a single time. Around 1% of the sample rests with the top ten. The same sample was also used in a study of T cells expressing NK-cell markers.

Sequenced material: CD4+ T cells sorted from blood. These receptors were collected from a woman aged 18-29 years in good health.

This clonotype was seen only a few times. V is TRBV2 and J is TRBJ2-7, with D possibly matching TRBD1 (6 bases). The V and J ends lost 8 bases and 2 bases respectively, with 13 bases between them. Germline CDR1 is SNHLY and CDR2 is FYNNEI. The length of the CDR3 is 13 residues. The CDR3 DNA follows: TGTGCCAGCTCGACAGGCGAGACCTACGAGCAGTACTTC. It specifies CASSTGETYEQYF.

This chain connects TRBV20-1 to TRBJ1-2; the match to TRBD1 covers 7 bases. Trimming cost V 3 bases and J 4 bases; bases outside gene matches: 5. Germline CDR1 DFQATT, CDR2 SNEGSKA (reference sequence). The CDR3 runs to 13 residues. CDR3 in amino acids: CSASDRAGYGYTF. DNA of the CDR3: TGCAGTGCTAGTGACAGGGCCGGCTATGGCTACACCTTC.

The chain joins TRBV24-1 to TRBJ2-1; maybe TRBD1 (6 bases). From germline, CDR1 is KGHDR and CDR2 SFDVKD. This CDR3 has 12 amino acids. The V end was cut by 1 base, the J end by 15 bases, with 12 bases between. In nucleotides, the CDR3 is TGTGCCACCAGTGATTTAATGGGGGCCATGTTCTTC. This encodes CATSDLMGAMFF.

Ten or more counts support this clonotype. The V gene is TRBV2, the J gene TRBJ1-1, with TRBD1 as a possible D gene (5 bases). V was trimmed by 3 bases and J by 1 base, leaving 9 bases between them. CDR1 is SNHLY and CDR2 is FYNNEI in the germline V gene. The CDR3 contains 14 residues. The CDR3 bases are TGTGCCAGCAGTGAGAGGGGAAGGAACACTGAAGCTTTCTTT. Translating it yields CASSERGRNTEAFF.